The source of this T cell receptor beta chain is a study of blood T cell repertoires in COVID-19. Study at large: COVID-19 samples collected from the United States, Italy and Spain covered acute and convalescent phases.

TCRdb's copy holds only in-frame clones and misses some; the assay was immunoSEQ multiplex PCR. The sample consists of some 300,000 clones, 65% to 90% of them appearing once. This CDR3 has 15 amino acids. Per the germline V gene, CDR1 is SGHTA and CDR2 is FQGTGA. Germline trimming cut 1 base from V and 3 bases from J; bases unmatched to any gene: 2. V usage is TRBV7-3 and J usage is TRBJ2-1; the match to TRBD2 covers 8 bases. Input material: peripheral blood. This clonotype originated in a woman in her 70s with COVID-19, enrolled during active disease. In DNA, the CDR3 is TGTGCCAGCAGCTTAATAGGGACTAGCTACAATGAGCAGTTCTTC. This gives the protein CASSLIGTSYNEQFF.